Each of the 28 T cell receptor beta chains below was sequenced from the same sample in a study of OX40 agonist ivuxolimab in advanced cancers. Clones were read by immunoSEQ multiplex PCR, and TCRdb kept only the in-frame ones, dropping some. The sample contains more than 70,000 clones, roughly 88% of which appear only once. Sequenced material: CD4+ or CD8+ T cells sorted from blood, taken in a trial of the OX40 agonist ivuxolimab. All receptors come from an adult with an advanced solid tumor such as melanoma, head and neck, liver or kidney cancer.

In DNA form, the CDR3 reads TGCGCCAGCAGCCAAGATCCGGGGTTTGAGGGAGATACGCAGTATTTT. This sequence encodes CASSQDPGFEGDTQYF. The chain links TRBV4-3 to TRBJ2-3; a weak D match, TRBD2 (5 bases). This CDR3 is built from 16 residues. CDR1 is LGHNA and CDR2 is YSLEER in the germline V gene. V was clipped by 0 bases and J by 5 bases, with 15 bases between them.

The genes are TRBV11-2 and TRBJ1-5, with D unclear. The V gene lost 4 bases and the J gene lost 6 bases, with 13 bases spanning the gap. CDR1 is SGHAT and CDR2 is FQNNGV in the germline V gene. CDR3 length: 14 amino acids. The CDR3: CASSSRTGGQPQHF. In nucleotides, the CDR3 is TGTGCCAGCAGCTCCCGCACGGGCGGTCAGCCCCAGCATTTT.

V is TRBV28 and J is TRBJ1-5, with a tentative D call TRBD1 (6 bases). This CDR3 comprises 15 residues. In germline, CDR1 is MDHEN, CDR2 SYDVKM. V lost 6 bases, J lost 2 bases, and 14 bases lay in between. The CDR3 spells CASSQGQPGNQPQHF. CDR3 bases: TGTGCCAGCAGCCAAGGACAGCCAGGCAATCAGCCCCAGCATTTT.

The gene calls are TRBV6-6 and TRBJ1-2, with D possibly matching TRBD1 (5 bases). Germline CDR1 reads MNHNY; CDR2 reads SVGAGI (reference sequence). The CDR3 consists of 11 residues. CDR3 coding DNA: TGTGCTACGGGGGGTAACTATGGCTACACCTTC. This sequence encodes CATGGNYGYTF.

The V and J genes are TRBV18 and TRBJ2-5; TRBD1 matches at 10 bases. V shed 3 bases and J 7 bases; nucleotides not matched to a gene: 11. CDR3 size: 16 residues. Germline loops: CDR1 KGHSH, CDR2 LQKENI. The CDR3 protein is CASSPTRDRGPGTQYF. CDR3 in DNA: TGTGCCAGCTCACCCACACGGGACAGGGGTCCAGGGACCCAGTACTTC.

This chain connects TRBV2 to TRBJ2-7, with TRBD2 matching 8 bases. The CDR3 is 15 residues long. Germline CDR1 and CDR2: SNHLY and FYNNEI. The V and J ends lost 1 base and 4 bases, in that order; junction bases with no gene match: 6. In nucleotides, the CDR3 is TGTGCCAGCAGTGAAGTTAGGACGGGGGGGTACGAGCAGTACTTC. Protein: CASSEVRTGGYEQYF. Together with reference TRBV2 and TRBJ2-7, the CDR3 gives the full variable domain: EPEVTQTPSHQVTQMGQEVILRCVPISNHLYFYWYRQILGQKVEFLVSFYNNEISEKSEIFDDQFSVERPDGSNFTLKIRSTKLEDSAMYFCASSEVRTGGYEQYFGPGTRLTVT.

This clone was seen only once. The chain links TRBV19 to TRBJ2-1; TRBD1 agrees at 8 bases. The CDR3 loop spans 16 amino acids. Trimming took 4 bases from V and 0 from J; bases not matched to a gene: 5. Per germline, CDR1 LNHDA and CDR2 SQIVND (reference sequence). CDR3 protein: CASSRAGTGSYNEQFF. The CDR3 DNA reads as TGTGCCAGTAGTAGGGCGGGGACAGGCTCCTACAATGAGCAGTTCTTC. Drawing the rest from reference TRBV19 and TRBJ2-1, the complete variable domain is DGGITQSPKYLFRKEGQNVTLSCEQNLNHDAMYWYRQDPGQGLRLIYYSQIVNDFQKGDIAEGYSVSREKKESFPLTVTSAQKNPTAFYLCASSRAGTGSYNEQFFGPGTRLTVL.

The chain carries TRBV6-1 and TRBJ1-5, with TRBD1 identical over 7 bases. The junction had 9 bases not matched to a gene; V was cut back by 3 bases and J by 4 bases. Germline V CDR1 and CDR2: MNHNS, SASEGT. The CDR3 extends over 16 amino acids. CDR3 region: CASSDAPGQANQPQHF. CDR3 bases: TGTGCCAGCAGTGACGCCCCCGGACAGGCTAATCAGCCCCAGCATTTT.

V is TRBV10-1 and J is TRBJ1-1, with unresolved D. The CDR3 is made up of 13 amino acids. Germline V gene sequence: CDR1 WNHNN, CDR2 SYGVQD (reference sequence). The V and J ends lost 4 bases and 4 bases respectively, with 10 bases between them. CDR3 region: CASSGGLGTEAFF. The DNA for the CDR3 is TGCGCCAGCAGTGGGGGTTTGGGCACTGAAGCTTTCTTT.

This sequence joins TRBV9 and TRBJ2-1, with TRBD2 matching over 9 bases. The germline CDR1 and CDR2 sequences are SGDLS and YYNGEE. This CDR3 comprises 13 residues. V lost 6 bases to trimming and J lost 12 bases; unmatched junction nucleotides: 10. In nucleotides, the CDR3 is TGTGCCAGCACCCCTAGCGGGACGGGTGGGCAGTTCTTC. This encodes CASTPSGTGGQFF.

This rearrangement joins TRBV4-2 to TRBJ2-7; D possibly corresponds to TRBD1 (5 bases). Germline-derived CDR1 and CDR2 are LGHNA and YNFKEQ. V lost 1 base and J 2 bases, leaving 9 bases between the germline ends. The CDR3 contains 14 residues. CDR3 nucleotide sequence: TGTGCCAGCAGCCAAGGGACACCGACCTACGAGCAGTACTTC. This gives the protein CASSQGTPTYEQYF.

The chain employs TRBV6-4 and TRBJ2-1, with 8 bases lining up with TRBD1. The CDR3 spans 14 residues. CDR1 MRHNA and CDR2 SNTAGT come from the germline V gene. The ends lost 5 bases at V and 7 bases at J; junction bases unmatched: 7. The CDR3 nucleotides read TGTGCCAGCAGTCCCCAGGGGGCTGGAAATGAGCAGTTCTTC. Protein sequence: CASSPQGAGNEQFF.

The J gene is TRBJ2-7, the V gene TRBV18, with TRBD1 matching 8 bases. This CDR3 region has 14 residues. From germline, CDR1 is KGHSH and CDR2 LQKENI. V was pared by 4 bases and J by 0 bases, with 2 bases of the junction left unmatched. The DNA of the CDR3 is TGTGCCAGCTCACGGACAGGGTCCTCCTACGAGCAGTACTTC. It encodes CASSRTGSSYEQYF.

This chain uses TRBV6-1 with TRBJ1-4; D gene uncertain. Germline V gene data show CDR1 as MNHNS and CDR2 as SASEGT. V was trimmed by 5 bases and J by 7 bases, leaving 8 bases between them. This CDR3 spans 12 amino acids. The CDR3 reads CASSFSSEKLFF. The CDR3 region has the DNA TGTGCCAGCAGTTTTTCCAGTGAAAAACTGTTTTTT.

The chain carries TRBV19 and TRBJ2-1; 9 nucleotides match TRBD2. Looked up from germline, CDR1 is LNHDA and CDR2 is SQIVND (reference sequence). J gave up 1 base and V 3 bases, and 7 bases lay outside the gene matches. The CDR3 contains 17 residues. The CDR3 sequence is CASSMTASGVSYNEQFF. Written as DNA, the CDR3 is TGTGCCAGTAGTATGACCGCTAGCGGGGTTTCCTACAATGAGCAGTTCTTC.

The chain combines TRBV5-5 with TRBJ1-4; 9 positions agree with TRBD1. V was clipped by 1 base and J by 8 bases; unmatched bases: 9. Germline CDR1 is SGHKS and CDR2 is YYEKEE (reference sequence). CDR3 size: 16 residues. CDR3 in DNA: TGTGCCAGCAGCTTGAACTACGGACAGGGGAACGAAAAACTGTTTTTT. Its translation: CASSLNYGQGNEKLFF.

The chain uses TRBV28 and TRBJ1-1; unclear D gene. This CDR3 is built from 15 residues. V was pared by 5 bases and J by 1 base, with 14 bases between. Germline lookup yields CDR1 MDHEN and CDR2 SYDVKM. The CDR3 region is CASSTVSPGNTEAFF. CDR3 coding DNA: TGTGCCAGCAGTACCGTCAGCCCGGGGAACACTGAAGCTTTCTTT.

The rearrangement links TRBV10-3 to TRBJ2-7; no firm D call. CDR1 is ENHRY and CDR2 is SYGVKD in the germline V gene. The V end was cut by 6 bases, the J end by 7 bases, with 22 bases between. The CDR3 is 15 residues long. In DNA form, the CDR3 reads TGTGCCATCAGCTCCATCCCCGCTGCGACTTTTGAGCAGTACTTC. Its translation: CAISSIPAATFEQYF.

The V call is TRBV28, the J call TRBJ2-7; TRBD1 might be the D (6 bases). The CDR3 sequence is 16 residues long. Trimming left V 1 base short and J 5 bases short, with 18 bases between. From germline, CDR1 is MDHEN and CDR2 SYDVKM. The CDR3 sequence is CASSLSIRQVGDEQYF. CDR3 bases: TGTGCCAGCAGTTTATCCATAAGACAGGTTGGCGACGAGCAGTACTTC.

This clone showed up just a few times. The chain links TRBV2 to TRBJ2-5; unclear D gene. There are 13 residues in the CDR3. V lost 4 bases to trimming and J lost 1 base, with 7 bases between them. Germline lookup yields CDR1 SNHLY and CDR2 FYNNEI. The chain's CDR3 is CASSVSVQETQYF. The CDR3 nucleotides read TGTGCCAGCAGTGTATCAGTCCAAGAGACCCAGTACTTC.

The chain links TRBV9 to TRBJ2-7; 7 positions match TRBD1. The ends lost 0 bases at V and 4 bases at J; junction bases unmatched: 10. This CDR3 region has 16 residues. Germline V gene lookup returns CDR1 SGDLS and CDR2 YYNGEE. The CDR3 here is CASSVEGTVPVYEQYF. As DNA, the CDR3 is TGTGCCAGCAGCGTAGAAGGGACAGTGCCGGTTTACGAGCAGTACTTC. Looking up the rest from reference TRBV9 and TRBJ2-7 gives the full variable domain: DSGVTQTPKHLITATGQRVTLRCSPRSGDLSVYWYQQSLDQGLQFLIQYYNGEERAKGNILERFSAQQFPDLHSELNLSSLELGDSALYFCASSVEGTVPVYEQYFGPGTRLTVT.

V usage is TRBV6-4 and J usage is TRBJ2-1; TRBD2 matches 12 bases. This CDR3 has 20 amino acids. Germline-derived CDR1 and CDR2 are MRHNA and SNTAGT. J gave up 1 base and V 3 bases, and 13 bases lay outside the gene matches. This CDR3 reads CASSDSRTSGKTWSYNEQFF. CDR3 in DNA: TGTGCCAGCAGTGATTCCAGGACTAGCGGGAAAACATGGTCCTACAATGAGCAGTTCTTC.

This CDR3 reads CASSRDRVPHEQYF. CDR3 DNA sequence: TGCGCCAGCAGCCGGGACAGGGTGCCCCACGAGCAGTACTTC. The chain is built from TRBV5-1 and TRBJ2-7, with TRBD1 matching over 9 bases. Unmatched junction bases numbered 7, after V lost 4 bases and J lost 5 bases. Germline CDR1 is SGHRS and CDR2 is YFSETQ. The CDR3 sequence is 14 residues long.

The gene calls are TRBV7-9 and TRBJ1-3; no definite D call. V was cut by 0 bases and J by 3 bases, with 3 bases left in between. Germline CDR1 SEHNR, CDR2 FQNEAQ (reference sequence). CDR3 length equals 13 residues. CDR3 bases: TGTGCCAGCAGCTTAGCAGGTGGAAACACCATATATTTT. Amino acids: CASSLAGGNTIYF.

This chain links TRBV30 with TRBJ1-4; D call uncertain. This CDR3 region has 14 residues. V was clipped by 3 bases and J by 0 bases, with 8 bases between them. In germline, CDR1 is GTSNPN, CDR2 SVGIG (reference sequence). The CDR3 DNA reads as TGTGCCTGGAGGGCAGACGCAACTAATGAAAAACTGTTTTTT. Translation: CAWRADATNEKLFF. The variable domain in full, completed from reference TRBV30 and TRBJ1-4, reads SQTIHQWPATLVQPVGSPLSLECTVEGTSNPNLYWYRQAAGRGLQLLFYSVGIGQISSEVPQNLSASRPQDRQFILSSKKLLLSDSGFYLCAWRADATNEKLFFGSGTQLSVL.

The DNA for the CDR3 is TGTGCCAGTAGACCCCAGGGGGGCGAGCAGTACTTC. This translates into CASRPQGGEQYF. The V and J genes are TRBV19 and TRBJ2-7, with D tentatively TRBD1 (7 bases). Germline-derived CDR1 and CDR2 are LNHDA and SQIVND (reference sequence). The V end was cut by 6 bases, the J end by 6 bases, with 12 bases between. The length of the CDR3 is 12 residues.

The rearrangement joins TRBV28 to TRBJ2-2, with 10 bases lining up with TRBD2. The CDR3 length is 14 residues. CDR1 is MDHEN, CDR2 SYDVKM, per germline. V lost 6 bases, J lost 7 bases, and 5 bases stayed unmatched. The CDR3 spells CASRFSGRSGELFF. CDR3 sequence (DNA): TGTGCCAGCAGATTTAGCGGGAGGAGCGGGGAGCTGTTTTTT.

The chain combines TRBV28 with TRBJ2-4, with TRBD2 matching over 8 bases. With 9 bases clipped from V and 2 bases from J, the junction kept 9 bases outside the gene matches. CDR1 MDHEN and CDR2 SYDVKM come from the germline V gene. This CDR3 comprises 15 residues. The CDR3 DNA follows: TGTGCCAGTGCCGCGGGGGGCGCAACCAAAAACATTCAGTACTTC. This translates into CASAAGGATKNIQYF. Looking up the rest from reference TRBV28 and TRBJ2-4 gives the full variable domain: DVKVTQSSRYLVKRTGEKVFLECVQDMDHENMFWYRQDPGLGLRLIYFSYDVKMKEKGDIPEGYSVSREKKERFSLILESASTNQTSMYLCASAAGGATKNIQYFGAGTRLSVL.